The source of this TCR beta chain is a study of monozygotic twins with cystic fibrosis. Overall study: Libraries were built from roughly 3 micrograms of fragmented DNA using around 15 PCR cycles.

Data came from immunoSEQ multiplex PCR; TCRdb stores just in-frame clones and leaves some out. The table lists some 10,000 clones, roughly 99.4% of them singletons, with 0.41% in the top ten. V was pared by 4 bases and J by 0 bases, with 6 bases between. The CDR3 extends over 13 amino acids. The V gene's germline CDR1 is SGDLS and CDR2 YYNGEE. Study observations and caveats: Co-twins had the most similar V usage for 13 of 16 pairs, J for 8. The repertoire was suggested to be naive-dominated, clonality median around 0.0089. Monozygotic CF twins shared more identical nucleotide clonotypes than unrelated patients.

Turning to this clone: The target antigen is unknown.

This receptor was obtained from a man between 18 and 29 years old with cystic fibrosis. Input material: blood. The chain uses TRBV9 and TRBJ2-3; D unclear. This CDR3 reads CASSLASTDTQYF. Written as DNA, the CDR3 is TGTGCCAGCAGCTTAGCTAGCACAGATACGCAGTATTTT.